This T cell receptor beta chain stems from a study of tumor-infiltrating lymphocytes in primary liver carcinoma. Study-wide context: Subjects presented with primary liver carcinoma managed by surgical resection. Spanning 30 to 69 years of age, the patients were men and women. Samples yielded about 3.65 to 7.5 million productive TCRbeta reads, similar across tissue types.

With around 450 ng total RNA as template and a constant-region primer, TCR beta cDNA was made. Nested multiplex PCR, run for three rounds with slightly modified ARM-PCR, yielded TCR beta libraries. Investigators reported that the first two PCR rounds, at around 9 cycles each, used TRBV1-TRBV30 forward primers with a C-beta reverse primer. TCRdb analysed the multiplex PCR reads with MiXCR anew, one entry per CDR3 protein. The sample shows a few hundred thousand distinct CDR3 sequences, roughly 60% of them seen only once. A note on this clonotype: A read error may be the cause here, since a much bigger clone is one base away.

Germline DNA was also extracted, and blood RNA was taken from unsorted whole blood. Infection with HBV was chronic in patients; they were treatment-naive. The CDR3 has 14 residues. The receptor's source is a woman in her 30s with primary liver carcinoma and hepatitis B virus infection. The specimen sequenced was peripheral blood. The gene calls are TRBV12-3 or TRBV12-4 and TRBJ1-1; tentatively, D is TRBD1 (5 bases). Here the CDR3 reads CASRGPWMNTEASF. The CDR3 DNA is TGTGCCAGCAGGGGACCGTGGATGAACACTGAAGCTTCCTTT.